This T cell receptor beta chain was sequenced during a study of cytotoxic CD8 clonotypes in ibrutinib-treated CLL. Background on the study: There were, on average, approximately 260,000 productive templates and tens of thousands of productive rearrangements per sample. Findings of the study overall: Public clonotypes, rarely seen, contracted or held steady on treatment.

Points on this clone: The antigen is undetermined.

Produced via immunoSEQ multiplex PCR; TCRdb's table is partial and in-frame only. The table includes 250,000 to 350,000 clones, about 72% detected once. This TCR was sampled from a human donor with chronic lymphocytic leukemia. This material consisted of PBMCs, taken at disease progression, from a patient treated with ibrutinib.

CDR3 nucleotide sequence: TGTGCCAGCAGTTTAAGGGCGGGGGGCAGCTCCTACAATGAGCAGTTCTTC. Protein product: CASSLRAGGSSYNEQFF. The chain links TRBV27 to TRBJ2-1; 8 bases agree with TRBD2. The J segment lost 0 bases and the V segment lost 2 bases, leaving 6 bases of the junction unmatched. The V gene's germline CDR1 is MNHEY and CDR2 SMNVEV (reference sequence). The CDR3 consists of 17 residues.